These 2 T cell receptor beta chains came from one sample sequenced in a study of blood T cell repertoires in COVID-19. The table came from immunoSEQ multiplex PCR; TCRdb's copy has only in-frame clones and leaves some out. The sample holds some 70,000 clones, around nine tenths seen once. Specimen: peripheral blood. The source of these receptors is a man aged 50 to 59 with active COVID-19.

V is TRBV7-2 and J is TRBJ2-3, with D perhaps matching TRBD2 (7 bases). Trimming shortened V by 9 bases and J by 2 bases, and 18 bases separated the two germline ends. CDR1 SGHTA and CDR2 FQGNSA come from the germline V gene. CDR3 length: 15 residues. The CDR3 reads CASLRGLMDTDTQYF. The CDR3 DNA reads TGTGCCAGTCTCAGGGGACTAATGGACACAGATACGCAGTATTTT.

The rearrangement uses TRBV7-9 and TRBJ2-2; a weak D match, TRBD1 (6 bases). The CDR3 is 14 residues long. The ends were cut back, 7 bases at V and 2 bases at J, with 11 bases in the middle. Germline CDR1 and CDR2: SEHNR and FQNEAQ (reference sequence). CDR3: CASKGGANTGELFF. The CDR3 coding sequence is TGTGCCAGCAAAGGGGGTGCTAACACCGGGGAGCTGTTTTTT.